These T cell receptor beta chains were read from a single sample in a study of CD8 T cells in Susac syndrome. Each CDR3 protein is one row after TCRdb ran MiXCR on the immunoSEQ multiplex PCR reads. The sample has some 260,000 distinct CDR3 sequences; 90% to 95% are singletons. Sequenced sample: CD4+ T cells from PBMCs. These receptors came from a human donor with multiple sclerosis. CDR3s include the opening cysteine and the closing phenylalanine or tryptophan. Each record gives: D gene, clone size, V gene, J gene, CDR3 DNA, CDR3 protein. D genes are given only for firm matches. Clone size is not always given. Where it is, it says once, few, many or a class for expanded clones.

-	-	TRBV12-5	TRBJ2-5	TGTGCTAGTGGTTGGGGAACTCAAGAGACCCAGTACTTC	CASGWGTQETQYF
-	-	TRBV7-9	TRBJ2-4	TGTGCCAGCAGCCCAGGCTGGAGGGGGTCCTCTTTAGCCAAAAACATTCAGTACTTC	CASSPGWRGSSLAKNIQYF
TRBD1	-	TRBV4-1	TRBJ1-3	TGCGCCAGCAGCCAAGGTGCGTACAGGGGGCCGTCCGGAAACACCATATATTTT	CASSQGAYRGPSGNTIYF
-	-	TRBV10-3	TRBJ1-2	TGTGCCATCAGTGGACATAATGAGAAGGCTGCCAACTATGGCTACACCTTC	CAISGHNEKAANYGYTF
-	-	TRBV20-1	TRBJ1-1	TGCAGTGCTAGAGCGGGTATAACTGAAGCTTTCTTT	CSARAGITEAFF
-	-	TRBV6-1	TRBJ1-2	TGTGCCAGCAGTGAAGCGACTGGCACGACGTTTGGCTACACCTTC	CASSEATGTTFGYTF
-	-	TRBV11-2	TRBJ2-5	TGTGCCAGCAGCCTCCTGGGGGGGCGGTCGGGGGAGACCCAGTACTTC	CASSLLGGRSGETQYF
-	-	TRBV5-1	TRBJ1-1	TGCGCCAGCATCGGGGCCTCGGGGACTGAAGCTTTCTTT	CASIGASGTEAFF
-	-	TRBV4-1	TRBJ1-1	TGCGCCAGCAGCCAAGGGGAAACAGGGCCGATGAACACTGAAGCTTTCTTT	CASSQGETGPMNTEAFF
-	-	TRBV14	TRBJ1-1	TGTGCCAGCAGCCACGCGGGCCTGAACACTGAAGCTTTCTTT	CASSHAGLNTEAFF
TRBD2	-	TRBV12-3/TRBV12-4	TRBJ2-7	TGTGCCAGCAGCCCAAGGGGAGGGGTCTACGAGCAGTACTTC	CASSPRGGVYEQYF
TRBD1	-	TRBV28	TRBJ1-2	TGTGCCACCTCCATTGGACAGGACTATGGCTACACCTTC	CATSIGQDYGYTF
-	-	TRBV29-1	TRBJ2-2	TGCAGCGTGAAACAGGCGGCCGGGGAGCTGTTTTTT	CSVKQAAGELFF
-	-	TRBV4-1	TRBJ1-4	TGCGCCAGCAGCCAAGATGGAGGTGGGACTGAAAAACTGTTTTTT	CASSQDGGGTEKLFF
-	once	TRBV29-1	TRBJ2-1	TGCAGCGCTCAAGTGGGGGGGGCGGGGAATGAGCAGTTCTTC	CSAQVGGAGNEQFF
TRBD1	-	TRBV19	TRBJ2-3	TGTGCCAGTAGCCTCGGACAGGGTTCAGCAGATACGCAGTATTTT	CASSLGQGSADTQYF
-	-	TRBV19	TRBJ1-5	TGTGCCAGTAATCGTCAGCCCCAGCATTTT	CASNRQPQHF